Reported below is one T cell receptor (beta chain). Germline V gene sequence: CDR1 MNHEY, CDR2 SVGAGI. V lost 5 bases, J lost 3 bases, and 10 bases lay in between. The CDR3 loop spans 13 amino acids. The sample comes from a study of blood T cell repertoires in COVID-19. The method was immunoSEQ multiplex PCR; TCRdb's version includes in-frame clones alone and lacks a portion of them. The data show more than 200,000 clones, around 80% seen once. The sample taken for sequencing was peripheral blood. This receptor was taken from a man aged 35 to 55 with acute or convalescent COVID-19. The J gene is TRBJ1-1, the V gene TRBV6-5, with a tentative D call TRBD1 (5 bases). Written as DNA, the CDR3 is TGTGCCAGCAGTCGGGGGGAGGACACTGAAGCTTTCTTT. Translation: CASSRGEDTEAFF.